These 26 T cell receptor beta chains were sequenced from one sample in a study of blood T cell repertoires in COVID-19. Assay used: immunoSEQ multiplex PCR; TCRdb lists only in-frame clones, some missing. The sample includes nearly 400,000 clones, roughly 86% seen only once; the top ten take 1.5% to 2%. The sample consisted of PBMCs or T cells enriched from blood (not recorded which). The receptors come from a woman in her 30s who had recovered from COVID-19.

The chain recombines TRBV6-5 with TRBJ1-3, with D maybe TRBD1 (6 bases). V lost 7 bases to trimming and J lost 2 bases, with 9 bases between them. The CDR3 consists of 13 residues. Germline V gene sequence: CDR1 MNHEY, CDR2 SVGAGI. Here the CDR3 DNA reads TGTGCCAGCATTAACAGGGCTGGAAACACCATATATTTT. Translated, it gives CASINRAGNTIYF.

The chain links TRBV28 to TRBJ1-1; the D gene is possibly TRBD1 (5 bases). The CDR3 totals 16 residues. Per germline, CDR1 MDHEN and CDR2 SYDVKM. Trimming removed 7 bases at V and 0 bases at J, with 18 bases between. This CDR3 reads CASTPGSTGMNTEAFF. The CDR3 region has the DNA TGTGCCAGCACCCCAGGTTCCACAGGAATGAACACTGAAGCTTTCTTT.

A single count supports this clone. V and J are TRBV27 and TRBJ1-2, with 12 bases fitting TRBD1. Germline V gene lookup returns CDR1 MNHEY and CDR2 SMNVEV (reference sequence). The trim removed 7 bases at V and 8 bases at J, leaving 11 bases unmatched. The CDR3 has 15 amino acids. The CDR3: CASKKPGTGGRGYTF. As DNA, the CDR3 is TGTGCCAGCAAAAAACCCGGGACAGGGGGCCGGGGCTACACCTTC.

V and J are TRBV7-8 and TRBJ2-7; 11 nucleotides match TRBD2. The CDR3 runs to 15 residues. CDR1 is SGHVS, CDR2 FQNEAQ, per germline. Trimming removed 4 bases from V and 3 bases from J; junction bases left unmatched: 5. The CDR3 coding sequence is TGTGCCAGCAGCTCCCTACTAGCGGGAGACTACGAGCAGTACTTC. Translated, it gives CASSSLLAGDYEQYF.

This chain joins TRBV27 and TRBJ2-7; TRBD1 aligns across 8 bases. Trimming at V came to 1 base and at J to 2 bases, leaving 4 bases not matched to a gene. The CDR3 has 15 amino acids. The germline V gene encodes CDR1 MNHEY and CDR2 SMNVEV (reference sequence). In DNA, the CDR3 is TGTGCCAGCAGTTTATATTGGGACAGGCCCTACGAGCAGTACTTC. This codes for CASSLYWDRPYEQYF.

The chain is built from TRBV7-9 and TRBJ2-5; a possible D gene is TRBD1 (5 bases). Germline V gene data show CDR1 as SEHNR and CDR2 as FQNEAQ (reference sequence). V was shortened by 4 bases and J by 1 base, with 13 bases between the two germline ends. This CDR3 spans 15 amino acids. The CDR3 nucleotides are TGTGCCAGCAGCTCCGGCAGGGTCCCCCAAGAGACCCAGTACTTC. Translated, it gives CASSSGRVPQETQYF. Full variable domain (remainder filled in from reference TRBV7-9 and TRBJ2-5): DTGVSQNPRHKITKRGQNVTFRCDPISEHNRLYWYRQTLGQGPEFLTYFQNEAQLEKSRLLSDRFSAERPKGSFSTLEIQRTEQGDSAMYLCASSSGRVPQETQYFGPGTRLLVL.

This clone has more than one count but fewer than ten. The V and J genes are TRBV18 and TRBJ1-1; no clear D. The CDR3 contains 12 residues. The V and J ends lost 3 bases and 2 bases respectively, with 4 bases between them. Per germline, CDR1 KGHSH and CDR2 LQKENI. The CDR3 nucleotides read TGTGCCAGCTCACCTCATAACACTGAAGCTTTCTTT. Residues: CASSPHNTEAFF.

This clone was seen a single time. The V gene is TRBV2, the J gene TRBJ2-5; possible D gene TRBD1, 5 bases. The CDR3 is 14 residues long. Trimming cost V 7 bases and J 2 bases, with 14 bases left between them. Germline values: CDR1 SNHLY, CDR2 FYNNEI. CDR3 sequence (DNA): TGTGCCAGCACCTACGTCAGGGCTCAAGAGACCCAGTACTTC. Translating gives CASTYVRAQETQYF.

The chain joins TRBV14 to TRBJ1-1; a weak D match, TRBD1 (6 bases). From germline, CDR1 is SGHDN and CDR2 FVKESK. CDR3 size: 16 residues. Trimming stripped 7 bases from V and 0 bases from J, with 18 bases between. CDR3 DNA sequence: TGTGCCAGCACGCCTTGGGGGCGCGTCATGAACACTGAAGCTTTCTTT. Protein product: CASTPWGRVMNTEAFF.

The gene calls are TRBV7-8 and TRBJ1-6; D gene unclear. The CDR3 length is 14 residues. Per germline, CDR1 SGHVS and CDR2 FQNEAQ. V shed 1 base and J shed 4 bases, with 5 bases lying between them. CDR3 in amino acids: CASSLVPYNSPLHF. The CDR3, as DNA: TGTGCCAGCAGCTTAGTTCCGTATAATTCACCCCTCCACTTT.

CDR3 in DNA: TGTGCCAGCAGCGCTACGGGACACCGCACCCAGCAGTACTTC. The encoded protein is CASSATGHRTQQYF. The V call is TRBV6-5, the J call TRBJ2-7; tentative D call: TRBD1 (6 bases). The germline V gene has CDR1 MNHEY and CDR2 SVGAGI. The CDR3 spans 14 residues. The germline V and J ends were trimmed by 6 bases and 8 bases, with 20 bases remaining between them.

The CDR3 DNA reads as TGTGCCAGCAGCTTATGGAGTTACGAGCAGTACTTC. Translating it yields CASSLWSYEQYF. This chain uses TRBV11-2 with TRBJ2-7; D call uncertain. The CDR3 totals 12 residues. Trimming left V 2 bases short and J 4 bases short, with 6 bases between. Germline V gene sequence: CDR1 SGHAT, CDR2 FQNNGV.

The J gene is TRBJ2-1, the V gene TRBV6-5; unclear D gene. Germline CDR1 reads MNHEY; CDR2 reads SVGAGI. The CDR3 covers 11 residues. V lost 6 bases, J lost 10 bases, and 10 bases lay in between. CDR3 nucleotide sequence: TGTGCCAGCAGCCGCCTGGAGGAGCAGTTCTTC. It encodes CASSRLEEQFF.

This clone has a single count. The chain is built from TRBV10-3 and TRBJ2-4, with D unresolved. This CDR3 is 14 amino acids long. CDR1 is ENHRY and CDR2 is SYGVKD in the germline V gene. V lost 4 bases, J lost 2 bases, and 9 bases lay in between. The CDR3 DNA follows: TGTGCCATCAGTGCCAGGCAAACCAAAAACATTCAGTACTTC. This sequence encodes CAISARQTKNIQYF.

The CDR3 coding sequence is TGTGCCAGCAGAGCGGGACAGGGTAGGACTGAAGCTTTCTTT. This sequence encodes CASRAGQGRTEAFF. The V call is TRBV6-5, the J call TRBJ1-1; 9 bases agree with TRBD1. CDR1 and CDR2 from the germline V gene are MNHEY and SVGAGI. The CDR3 is 14 amino acids. The V and J ends lost 6 bases and 5 bases, in that order; junction bases with no gene match: 7.

This clone was picked up a small number of times. V and J are TRBV5-1 and TRBJ2-5; D possibly corresponds to TRBD2 (5 bases). This CDR3 spans 13 amino acids. Germline V lookup: CDR1 SGHRS, CDR2 YFSETQ. Trimming cost V 3 bases and J 1 base, with 7 bases left between them. This CDR3 is CASSYGLQETQYF. CDR3 bases: TGCGCCAGCAGCTACGGACTCCAAGAGACCCAGTACTTC.

The rearrangement links TRBV5-1 to TRBJ1-2; 8 nucleotides agree with TRBD1. Germline trimming cut 4 bases from V and 4 bases from J; bases unmatched to any gene: 6. CDR3 length: 14 amino acids. Germline assignment: CDR1 SGHRS and CDR2 YFSETQ. This CDR3 reads CASSDRGVSYGYTF. The CDR3 DNA sequence: TGCGCCAGCAGCGACAGGGGTGTTAGCTATGGCTACACCTTC.

The V call is TRBV7-9, the J call TRBJ1-4, with D unclear. This CDR3 has 13 residues. V lost 5 bases and J lost 4, with 8 bases in between. CDR1 is SEHNR and CDR2 is FQNEAQ in the germline V gene (reference sequence). The CDR3 nucleotides read TGTGCCAGCAGCCCCCCGGTTAATGAAAAACTGTTTTTT. Its protein product is CASSPPVNEKLFF. The full variable domain, rest sourced from reference TRBV7-9 and TRBJ1-4, is DTGVSQNPRHKITKRGQNVTFRCDPISEHNRLYWYRQTLGQGPEFLTYFQNEAQLEKSRLLSDRFSAERPKGSFSTLEIQRTEQGDSAMYLCASSPPVNEKLFFGSGTQLSVL.

The genes are TRBV23-1 and TRBJ2-3; no clear D. TRBV23-1 falls under the ORF class, with uncertain function. The CDR3 covers 16 residues. V lost 0 bases and J 2 bases, leaving 12 bases between the germline ends. For the CDR3, the DNA is TGCGCCAGCAGTCAATCAAGTAGAGGCCACACAGATACGCAGTATTTT. Protein: CASSQSSRGHTDTQYF.

The V and J genes are TRBV19 and TRBJ2-6; 9 bases align to TRBD1. CDR1 LNHDA and CDR2 SQIVND come from the germline V gene (reference sequence). This CDR3 contains 17 residues. V lost 6 bases and J lost 2; bases outside the gene matches: 8. The CDR3 DNA is TGTGCCAGTAGCAGTCCCGGGACAGGGACTGGGGCCAACGTCCTGACTTTC. Its protein product is CASSSPGTGTGANVLTF.

The chain employs TRBV7-2 and TRBJ2-4; TRBD1 matches 7 bases. Germline loops: CDR1 SGHTA, CDR2 FQGNSA. The CDR3 has 12 amino acids. V dropped 3 bases and J dropped 9; count of bases not matched to a gene: 2. The CDR3: CASSFGQVIQYF. The CDR3 bases are TGTGCCAGCAGCTTTGGACAGGTCATTCAGTACTTC.

The rearrangement links TRBV11-2 to TRBJ2-1, with a tentative D call TRBD2 (5 bases). Germline CDR1 reads SGHAT; CDR2 reads FQNNGV. The V end was cut by 4 bases, the J end by 6 bases, with 19 bases between. CDR3 length equals 16 residues. The CDR3 DNA sequence: TGTGCCAGCAGCTCTAGACTCAGACTACCTTTCAATGAGCAGTTCTTC. This encodes CASSSRLRLPFNEQFF.

This clone occurred once. This chain connects TRBV24-1 to TRBJ2-1; 10 nucleotides match TRBD1. This CDR3 is built from 15 residues. In germline, CDR1 is KGHDR, CDR2 SFDVKD. V shed 4 bases and J 3 bases; nucleotides not matched to a gene: 2. CDR3 residues: CATSEGQGVYNEQFF. In DNA, the CDR3 is TGTGCCACCAGTGAAGGACAGGGGGTCTACAATGAGCAGTTCTTC.

This chain connects TRBV7-9 to TRBJ1-4; TRBD1 might be the D (6 bases). This CDR3 region has 16 residues. Per germline, CDR1 SEHNR and CDR2 FQNEAQ (reference sequence). With 1 base removed from V and 5 bases from J, the gap between germline ends came to 14 bases. The CDR3 here is CASSLDSAGANEKLFF. The CDR3 nucleotides are TGTGCCAGCAGCTTAGACTCGGCAGGGGCAAATGAAAAACTGTTTTTT.

The chain couples TRBV6-5 to TRBJ1-2; 7 bases agree with TRBD1. The CDR3 extends over 13 amino acids. V was pared by 5 bases and J by 4 bases, with 4 bases of the junction left unmatched. Germline CDR1 MNHEY, CDR2 SVGAGI. CDR3: CASSRDSLYGYTF. As DNA, the CDR3 is TGTGCCAGCAGTCGGGACAGCCTCTATGGCTACACCTTC.

The rearrangement joins TRBV5-1 to TRBJ2-1; TRBD2 might be the D (5 bases). Germline CDR1 is SGHRS and CDR2 is YFSETQ. Trimming shortened V by 2 bases and J by 1 base, and 7 bases separated the two germline ends. This CDR3 has 14 amino acids. For the CDR3, the DNA is TGCGCCAGCAGCTTACTAGGTTCCTACAATGAGCAGTTCTTC. Its protein is CASSLLGSYNEQFF.